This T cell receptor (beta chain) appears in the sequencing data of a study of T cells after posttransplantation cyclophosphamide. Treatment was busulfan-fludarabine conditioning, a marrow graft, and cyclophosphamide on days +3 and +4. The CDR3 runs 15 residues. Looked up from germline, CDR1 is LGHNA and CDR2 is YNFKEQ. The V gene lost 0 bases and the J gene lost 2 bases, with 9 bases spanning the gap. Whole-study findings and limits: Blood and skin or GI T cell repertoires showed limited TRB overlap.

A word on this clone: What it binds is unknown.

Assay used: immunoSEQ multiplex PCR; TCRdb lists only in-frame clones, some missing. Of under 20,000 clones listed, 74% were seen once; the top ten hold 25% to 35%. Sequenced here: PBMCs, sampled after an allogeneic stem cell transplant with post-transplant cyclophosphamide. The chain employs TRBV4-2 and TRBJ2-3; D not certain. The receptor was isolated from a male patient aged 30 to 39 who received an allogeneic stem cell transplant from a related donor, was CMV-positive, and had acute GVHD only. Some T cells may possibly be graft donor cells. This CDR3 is CASSQDRRLTDTQYF. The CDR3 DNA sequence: TGTGCCAGCAGCCAAGATCGGCGACTCACAGATACGCAGTATTTT.